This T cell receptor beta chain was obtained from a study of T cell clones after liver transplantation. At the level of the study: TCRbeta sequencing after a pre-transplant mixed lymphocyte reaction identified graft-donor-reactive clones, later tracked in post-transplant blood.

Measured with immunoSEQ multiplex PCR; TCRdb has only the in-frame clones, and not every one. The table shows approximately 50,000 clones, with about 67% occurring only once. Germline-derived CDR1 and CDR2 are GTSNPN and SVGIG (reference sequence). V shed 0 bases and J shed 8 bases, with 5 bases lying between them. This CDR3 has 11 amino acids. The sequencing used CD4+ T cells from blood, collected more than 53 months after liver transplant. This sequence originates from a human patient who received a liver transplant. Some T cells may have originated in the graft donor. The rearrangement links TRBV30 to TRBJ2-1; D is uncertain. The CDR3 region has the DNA TGTGCCTGGAGTGTGAGCCATGAGCAGTTCTTC. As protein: CAWSVSHEQFF.